The rows below give T cell receptor beta chains drawn from one sample of a study of T cell repertoires in cytomegalovirus infection. TCRdb re-called the reads with MiXCR, one entry per CDR3 protein. The profile shows about 490,000 distinct CDR3 sequences, about 30% of them singletons. The sequencing input was PBMCs. These receptors were collected from a human donor in good health (CMV status not recorded). Some clones in this sample may be carry-over from other donors' samples. The CDR3 runs from the conserved cysteine through the conserved F or W. D genes are given only for firm matches. Clone size, where shown, is once, few, many, or a class for clones that have expanded.

TRBJ2-5,-,-,TRBV29-1,TGCAGCGTCGGGCTACAAGAGACCCAGTACTTC,CSVGLQETQYF
TRBJ1-1,-,-,TRBV27,TGTGCCAGCAGTTTGCTTGGAAGAATAGGAACTGAAGCTTTCTTT,CASSLLGRIGTEAFF
TRBJ2-3,-,many,TRBV7-9,TGTGCCAGCACCTTGGGAGGGGGATCAGATACGCAGTATTTT,CASTLGGGSDTQYF
TRBJ1-2,-,-,TRBV29-1,TGCAGCGTTGAAGGACGCCTTAACTATGGCTACACCTTC,CSVEGRLNYGYTF
TRBJ2-1,TRBD2,few,TRBV7-9,TGTGCCAGCAGCCCCAAGATAGCGGGAGCGGGAGAGCAGTTCTTC,CASSPKIAGAGEQFF
TRBJ2-7,-,-,TRBV6-2/TRBV6-3,TGTGCCAGCAGTTTGAGCAGGGCCCCCTACGAGCAGTACTTC,CASSLSRAPYEQYF
TRBJ2-1,TRBD2,few,TRBV7-9,TGTGCCAGCAGCTTTTCTAGCGGAACCGACAATGAGCAGTTCTTC,CASSFSSGTDNEQFF
TRBJ1-4,-,-,TRBV5-1,TGCGCCAGCAGCCCGGACGCAGGGGCTTCAACTAATGAAAAACTGTTTTTT,CASSPDAGASTNEKLFF
TRBJ2-3,TRBD2,-,TRBV29-1,TGCAGCGTTAAAACCGGGACTAGCGGAACAGATACGCAGTATTTT,CSVKTGTSGTDTQYF
TRBJ1-1,TRBD1,many,TRBV7-2,TGTGCCAGCAGCTCACAAACAGGGGGCACTGAAGCTTTCTTT,CASSSQTGGTEAFF
TRBJ1-5,TRBD1,few,TRBV6-2/TRBV6-3,TGTGCCAGCAGCCCAGACAGGGTTTGGCAGCCCCAGCATTTT,CASSPDRVWQPQHF
TRBJ2-1,TRBD2,few,TRBV11-2,TGTGCCAGCAGTGAAGGGTCATTCCTAGCGGGAAAGGGTAATGAGCAGTTCTTC,CASSEGSFLAGKGNEQFF
TRBJ2-1,TRBD2,-,TRBV7-2,TGTGCCAGCAGCTCTACCGGGAGGGACTACAATGAGCAGTTCTTC,CASSSTGRDYNEQFF
TRBJ2-7,TRBD2,many,TRBV7-2,TGTGCCAGCAGCCCCGGGAGGTGGGGCTACGAGCAGTACTTC,CASSPGRWGYEQYF
TRBJ1-5,-,few,TRBV4-1,TGTGCCAGCAGCCAAGAACCGAGGGACGCCCGCAATCAGCCCCAGCATTTT,CASSQEPRDARNQPQHF
TRBJ2-7,-,few,TRBV20-1,TGCAGTGCCAAGGGGCCCTCCTACGAGCAGTACTTC,CSAKGPSYEQYF
TRBJ2-3,TRBD2,-,TRBV6-6,TGTGCCAGCAGTCCGACCCCCGGGTCGGTAGCGGGAGGAGATACGCAGTATTTT,CASSPTPGSVAGGDTQYF
TRBJ2-4,TRBD2,few,TRBV15,TGTGCCACCAGCAGAGAACTGGCTAGCGGGAGTGGGGCTCGGTACTTC,CATSRELASGSGARYF
TRBJ1-1,-,-,TRBV11-2,TGTGCCAGCAGCTTAGGGCGGGCGAGTACTGAAGCTTTCTTT,CASSLGRASTEAFF
TRBJ1-4,-,-,TRBV11-2,TGTGCCAGCAGCCCGTGGACATGGGGACGGGATAATGAAAAACTGTTTTTT,CASSPWTWGRDNEKLFF
TRBJ2-5,TRBD2,-,TRBV5-1,TGCGCCAGCAGCCTTATTATTCCTAGCGGGAGGACCCAAGAGACCCAGTACTTC,CASSLIIPSGRTQETQYF
TRBJ1-3,-,many,TRBV12-3/TRBV12-4,TGTGCCAGCAGCTTTGGAGGCTCTGGAAACACCATATATTTT,CASSFGGSGNTIYF
TRBJ1-1,TRBD1,few,TRBV28,TGTGCCAGCAGTTCCCATAAAAGACAGGGGGGCACGGAAGCTTTCTTT,CASSSHKRQGGTEAFF
TRBJ2-3,-,-,TRBV7-3,TGTGCCAGCAGCATGCCCCACACAGATACGCAGTATTTT,CASSMPHTDTQYF
TRBJ2-1,-,-,TRBV20-1,TGCAGTGCTAGAGATAGCCTCACCTACAATGAGCAGTTCTTC,CSARDSLTYNEQFF
TRBJ2-2,-,-,TRBV12-3/TRBV12-4,TGTGCCAGCAGCCCCCAAGCGGGGAACACCGGGGAGCTGTTTTTT,CASSPQAGNTGELFF
TRBJ2-3,TRBD2,many,TRBV7-2,TGTGCCAGCAGCTTAGAAAGCGGGAGGGTGGCAGATACGCAGTATTTT,CASSLESGRVADTQYF
TRBJ2-7,TRBD1,-,TRBV20-1,TGCAGTGCTACTCCGGGGACAGGGTATAACGAGCAGTACTTC,CSATPGTGYNEQYF
TRBJ2-5,-,-,TRBV15,TGTGCCACCAGCAGGGCAAGATTCGGGGAGACCCAGTACTTC,CATSRARFGETQYF
TRBJ1-5,-,few,TRBV7-9,TGTGCCAGCAGCTTATCTGGAATATGGGGAAGCGGCAATCAGCCCCAGCATTTT,CASSLSGIWGSGNQPQHF
TRBJ1-5,TRBD1,-,TRBV7-9,TGTGCCAGCAGCTCCTCAGACAGGGGAGGGTATCAGCCCCAGCATTTT,CASSSSDRGGYQPQHF
TRBJ2-3,TRBD1,-,TRBV19,TGTGCCAGTGTGGACAGGACAGATACGCAGTATTTT,CASVDRTDTQYF
TRBJ2-2,-,many,TRBV7-2,TGTGCCAGCAGCTTAGCTTTGGGGCGGGTCGGGGACACCGGGGAGCTGTTTTTT,CASSLALGRVGDTGELFF
TRBJ2-1,-,few,TRBV5-1,TGCGCCAGCAGCTTGGGGGACTCCCTAGGGAGTGAGCAGTTCTTC,CASSLGDSLGSEQFF
TRBJ1-5,-,many,TRBV7-8,TGTGCCAGCAGCTTAGCGCAGGCAGGGGCAAGCAATCAGCCCCAGCATTTT,CASSLAQAGASNQPQHF
TRBJ1-1,-,-,TRBV7-6,TGTGCCAGCAGACCCGATCTTCTTCGCAAAATGAACACTGAAGCTTTCTTT,CASRPDLLRKMNTEAFF
TRBJ2-3,-,many,TRBV7-2,TGTGCCAGCAGCTTTAGGGCCGCTAGCGCTCGCACAGATACGCAGTATTTT,CASSFRAASARTDTQYF
TRBJ2-4,TRBD2,-,TRBV7-9,TGTGCCAGCACCCGGGGGGAGGGGTTGAACATTCAGTACTTC,CASTRGEGLNIQYF
TRBJ2-3,TRBD2,few,TRBV25-1,TGTGCCAGCACGGGACTAGCGGGAGGTACAGATACGCAGTATTTT,CASTGLAGGTDTQYF
TRBJ1-2,-,-,TRBV4-1,TGCGCCAGCAGCCAGAACGGGGCGGATTACTATGGCTACACCTTC,CASSQNGADYYGYTF
TRBJ1-2,-,few,TRBV7-3,TGTGCCAGCAGCTCCGTTGGCTACACCTTC,CASSSVGYTF
TRBJ1-2,-,many,TRBV7-2,TGTGCCAGCAGCACCCGGACCTATGGCTACACCTTC,CASSTRTYGYTF
TRBJ1-4,-,-,TRBV7-9,TGTGCCAGCAGCCCGCCCCCCCAGGGGAGAACCGAGAAACTGTTTTTT,CASSPPPQGRTEKLFF
TRBJ1-3,TRBD1,few,TRBV12-3/TRBV12-4,TGTGCCAGCAGTCGGTACCGGGACAGGATCGCCCAGAGCTCTGGAAACACCATATATTTT,CASSRYRDRIAQSSGNTIYF
TRBJ2-3,-,-,TRBV14,TGTGCCAGCAGCCGGACTGGAGAGGGTCCAGATACGCAGTATTTT,CASSRTGEGPDTQYF
TRBJ2-5,TRBD2,many,TRBV7-8,TGTGCCAGCAGCCCAGAAGGGACTAGCGGGGCACCGCACGCCCAGTACTTC,CASSPEGTSGAPHAQYF
TRBJ2-1,-,-,TRBV15,TGTGCCACCAGCGAGGGCAGGGGCCTCGCCGCGGCGGATGAGCAGTTCTTC,CATSEGRGLAAADEQFF
TRBJ2-4,-,few,TRBV7-9,TGTGCCAGCAGCCCTAGGGGCACGCCGTTAGCCAAAAACATTCAGTACTTC,CASSPRGTPLAKNIQYF
TRBJ2-5,TRBD1,-,TRBV5-4,TGTGCCAGCAGCGGGGACAGGGGCACAGAGACCCAGTACTTC,CASSGDRGTETQYF
TRBJ2-5,-,-,TRBV5-6,TGTGCCAGCAGCTGGACTAACACCGAAGAGACCCAGTACTTC,CASSWTNTEETQYF
TRBJ2-1,-,few,TRBV6-2/TRBV6-3,TGTGCCAGCAGACAACAGGGTTTCGAGAACAATGAGCAGTTCTTC,CASRQQGFENNEQFF
TRBJ1-5,TRBD1,-,TRBV6-2/TRBV6-3,TGTGCCAGCAAGTGGACAGGGAGCAATCAGCCCCAGCATTTT,CASKWTGSNQPQHF